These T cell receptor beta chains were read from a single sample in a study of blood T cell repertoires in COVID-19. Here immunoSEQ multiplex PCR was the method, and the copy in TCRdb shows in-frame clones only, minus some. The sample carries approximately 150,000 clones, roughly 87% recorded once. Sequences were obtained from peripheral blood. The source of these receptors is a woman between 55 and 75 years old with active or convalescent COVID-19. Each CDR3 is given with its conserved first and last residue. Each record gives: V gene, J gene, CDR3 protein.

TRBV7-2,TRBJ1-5,CASSLGQTNQPQHF
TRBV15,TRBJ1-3,CATSIPSSGNTIYF
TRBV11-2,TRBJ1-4,CASSFQGTGEKLFF
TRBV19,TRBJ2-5,CASSIGSGGPETQYF
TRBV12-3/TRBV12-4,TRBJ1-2,CASSFHRGGYTF
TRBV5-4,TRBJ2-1,CASSPEGGGSSYNEQFF
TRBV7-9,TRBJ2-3,CASSLAQGGTDTQYF
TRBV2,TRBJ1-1,CASSRDRGNTEAFF
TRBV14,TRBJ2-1,CASSFTSGGANEQFF
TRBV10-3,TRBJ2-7,CATLDFAGQGYEQYF
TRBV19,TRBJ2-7,CASRDTGTYEQYF
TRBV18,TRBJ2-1,CASSPDASEQFF
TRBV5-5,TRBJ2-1,CASSRGGSYNEQFF
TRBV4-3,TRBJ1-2,CASSQDRAGRGYTF
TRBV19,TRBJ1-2,CASSIARDRGPYGYTF
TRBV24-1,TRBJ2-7,CATSDLHRENHYEQYF
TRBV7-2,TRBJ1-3,CASSLAQGVGNTIYF
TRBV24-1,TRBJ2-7,CATSDPRTGSYEQYF
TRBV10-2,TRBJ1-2,CASSEPDGKFYGYTF
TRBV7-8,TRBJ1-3,CASNAGTGSTIYF
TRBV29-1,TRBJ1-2,CSVPEGYYGYIF
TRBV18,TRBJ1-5,CASSPAITGTGGGIGNQPQHF
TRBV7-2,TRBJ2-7,CASSFSGGTYEQYF
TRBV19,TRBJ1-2,CASSEQVGGYTF
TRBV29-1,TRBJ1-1,CSVASVRMVNTEAFF
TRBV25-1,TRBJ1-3,CASSEYPDLALSGNTIYF
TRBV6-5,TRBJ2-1,CASSYSSGDFEQFF
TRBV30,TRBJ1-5,CAWSHSGNQPQHF
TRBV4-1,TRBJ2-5,CASSQALGTGGFETQYF
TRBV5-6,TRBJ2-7,CASSPGTQTYEQYF
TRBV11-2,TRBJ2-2,CASSSTTRTGELFF
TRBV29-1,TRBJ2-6,CSVEVSMGPPGTNVLTF
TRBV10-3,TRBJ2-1,CAISENMAGGGRNEQFF
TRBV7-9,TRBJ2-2,CASSLLAGAGELFF
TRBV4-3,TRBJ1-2,CASSPGQGAYGYTF
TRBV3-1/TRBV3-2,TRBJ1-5,CASSQEGRSPDRPQHF
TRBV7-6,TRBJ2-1,CASSLAQGHNEQFF
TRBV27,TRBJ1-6,CASSLGIPRKALHF
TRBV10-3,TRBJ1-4,CAISDGGMNPEKLFF
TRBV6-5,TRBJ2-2,CASSYSFVTGELFF
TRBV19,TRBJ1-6,CASSTRQGAVDNSPLHF
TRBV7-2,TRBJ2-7,CASSLDGGGRTAYEQYF